The 21 T cell receptor beta chains below come from one sample, sequenced in a study of blood T cell repertoires in COVID-19. Sequencing used immunoSEQ multiplex PCR; TCRdb keeps in-frame clones, though not all of them. Of approximately 150,000 clones in the sample, about 85% are singletons; the top ten hold over 2%. The sequencing sample was made of peripheral blood. These TCRs come from a human donor with COVID-19, enrolled during active disease. The donor label of this sample is uncertain.

This CDR3 reads CASSVGQGATNEKLFF. DNA of the CDR3: TGTGCCAGCAGCGTGGGACAGGGGGCAACTAATGAAAAACTGTTTTTT. The gene calls are TRBV5-6 and TRBJ1-4; 11 bases are a match to TRBD1. Germline values: CDR1 SGHDT, CDR2 YYEEEE. Trimming at V came to 4 bases and at J to 0 bases, leaving 2 bases not matched to a gene. The CDR3 runs to 16 residues.

The gene calls are TRBV28 and TRBJ1-2, with 10 bases matching TRBD1. Per germline, CDR1 MDHEN and CDR2 SYDVKM. The CDR3 consists of 13 residues. Trimming removed 5 bases from V and 4 bases from J; junction bases left unmatched: 1. CDR3 DNA sequence: TGTGCCAGCAGTCGGACAGGGGGCTATGGCTACACCTTC. This sequence encodes CASSRTGGYGYTF.

This chain links TRBV5-1 with TRBJ1-2; TRBD1 might be the D (6 bases). V was pared by 3 bases and J by 7 bases, with 10 bases between. This CDR3 comprises 12 residues. Germline assignment: CDR1 SGHRS and CDR2 YFSETQ. The CDR3 bases are TGCGCCAGCAGCTGGCAGGGGAGTGGCTACACCTTC. This translates into CASSWQGSGYTF. The full variable domain, rest sourced from reference TRBV5-1 and TRBJ1-2, is KAGVTQTPRYLIKTRGQQVTLSCSPISGHRSVSWYQQTPGQGLQFLFEYFSETQRNKGNFPGRFSGRQFSNSRSEMNVSTLELGDSALYLCASSWQGSGYTFGSGTRLTVV.

This chain links TRBV6-5 with TRBJ1-5; D unclear. CDR1 is MNHEY and CDR2 is SVGAGI in the germline V gene. CDR3 length: 14 amino acids. Between the trimmed V and J ends, which lost 4 bases and 4 bases, there was a span of 11 bases. CDR3 amino acids: CASSSNPTNQPQHF. The CDR3 DNA is TGTGCCAGCAGTTCAAATCCAACTAATCAGCCCCAGCATTTT.

The rearrangement joins TRBV4-2 to TRBJ2-2; 12 bases align to TRBD2. The CDR3 is 16 amino acids. From germline, CDR1 is LGHNA and CDR2 YNFKEQ. Losses at the gene ends were 0 bases for V and 6 bases for J; bases not matched to a gene: 2. The CDR3 is CASSQDRTSGAGELFF. The CDR3, as DNA: TGTGCCAGCAGCCAAGACAGGACTAGCGGGGCCGGGGAGCTGTTTTTT.

This clone appeared a single time. The chain joins TRBV6-5 to TRBJ1-2, with no clear D. There are 12 residues in the CDR3. CDR1 MNHEY and CDR2 SVGAGI come from the germline V gene. Between the trimmed V and J ends, which lost 4 bases and 7 bases, there was a span of 10 bases. The CDR3 is CASSSREFGYTF. Here the CDR3 DNA reads TGTGCCAGCAGTTCGCGGGAATTTGGCTACACCTTC.

CDR3 region: CASSLGDWGVHEQFF. Written as DNA, the CDR3 is TGTGCCAGCAGCTTAGGGGACTGGGGAGTTCATGAGCAGTTCTTC. The rearrangement joins TRBV11-3 to TRBJ2-1, with D maybe TRBD2 (6 bases). CDR1 is SGHNT, CDR2 YENEEA, per germline. The CDR3 spans 15 residues. The V end was cut by 1 base, the J end by 8 bases, with 15 bases between.

J is TRBJ1-2 and V is TRBV14; D not certain. This CDR3 comprises 16 residues. V lost 0 bases to trimming and J lost 8 bases, with 19 bases between them. Germline CDR1 and CDR2: SGHDN and FVKESK. CDR3 amino acids: CASSQDNVRGSGGYTF. The CDR3 DNA reads TGTGCCAGCAGCCAAGACAATGTTCGGGGATCGGGGGGCTACACCTTC.

This chain links TRBV10-3 with TRBJ2-6; 10 bases match TRBD2. Germline V lookup: CDR1 ENHRY, CDR2 SYGVKD. Trimming took 4 bases from V and 4 from J; bases not matched to a gene: 4. The CDR3 totals 16 residues. The DNA for the CDR3 is TGTGCCATCAGTGGCCTAGCGGGGGCCGGGGCCAACGTCCTGACTTTC. Translation gives CAISGLAGAGANVLTF.

The genes are TRBV5-1 and TRBJ1-1; D is ambiguous. Trimming took off 5 bases at V and 1 base at J, with 12 bases between the two ends. Germline V gene data show CDR1 as SGHRS and CDR2 as YFSETQ. This CDR3 comprises 14 residues. The chain's CDR3 is CASSLDTANTEAFF. DNA of the CDR3: TGCGCCAGCAGTCTCGACACAGCGAACACTGAAGCTTTCTTT.

The rearrangement uses TRBV10-1 and TRBJ1-3, with D possibly TRBD1 on 6 matching bases. Germline lookup yields CDR1 WNHNN and CDR2 SYGVQD (reference sequence). This CDR3 contains 14 residues. V dropped 6 bases and J dropped 2 bases, with 11 bases sitting between them. The CDR3 protein is CASSPGHAGNTIYF. Written as DNA, the CDR3 is TGCGCCAGCAGCCCGGGACACGCTGGAAACACCATATATTTT.

The rearrangement uses TRBV2 and TRBJ1-4; D may be TRBD1 (6 bases). This CDR3 contains 15 residues. The ends were cut back, 5 bases at V and 0 bases at J, with 10 bases in the middle. Germline V gene lookup returns CDR1 SNHLY and CDR2 FYNNEI. In nucleotides, the CDR3 is TGTGCCAGCAGTCCGGACAGCGCAACTAATGAAAAACTGTTTTTT. It yields the protein CASSPDSATNEKLFF.

The chain uses TRBV19 and TRBJ2-3; possible D gene TRBD2, 7 bases. There are 20 residues in the CDR3. CDR1 is LNHDA and CDR2 is SQIVND in the germline V gene (reference sequence). V was clipped by 3 bases and J by 6 bases, with 31 bases between them. CDR3 DNA: TGTGCCAGTAGTATGAAGCGGGTTGGGGGGGCCGGATTTTCTGGGGATACGCAGTATTTT. It yields the protein CASSMKRVGGAGFSGDTQYF.

The V gene is TRBV18, the J gene TRBJ1-1, with 9 bases aligning to TRBD1. Trimming took 4 bases from V and 1 from J; bases not matched to a gene: 1. CDR1 is KGHSH and CDR2 is LQKENI in the germline V gene. The CDR3 runs to 14 residues. CDR3 sequence (DNA): TGTGCCAGCTCACTGGGACAGGGGAACACTGAAGCTTTCTTT. As protein: CASSLGQGNTEAFF.

The genes are TRBV6-5 and TRBJ1-2, with 10 positions matching TRBD1. Per germline, CDR1 MNHEY and CDR2 SVGAGI. The CDR3 totals 14 residues. J gave up 4 bases and V 5 bases, and 4 bases lay outside the gene matches. The CDR3 spells CASSRQGAGYGYTF. In DNA form, the CDR3 reads TGTGCCAGCAGTCGACAGGGGGCAGGCTATGGCTACACCTTC.

V and J are TRBV7-9 and TRBJ2-7; TRBD2 matches at 7 bases. In germline, CDR1 is SEHNR, CDR2 FQNEAQ (reference sequence). CDR3 length: 12 amino acids. Unmatched junction bases numbered 5, after V lost 8 bases and J lost 4 bases. Here the CDR3 reads CASGLGPYEQYF. CDR3 nucleotides: TGTGCCAGCGGACTAGGCCCTTACGAGCAGTACTTC.

The genes are TRBV5-1 and TRBJ2-5, with 12 bases fitting TRBD1. There are 15 residues in the CDR3. V shed 4 bases and J 5 bases; nucleotides not matched to a gene: 6. CDR1 and CDR2 (germline): SGHRS, YFSETQ. CDR3: CASSPGTGGGETQYF. The CDR3 nucleotides are TGCGCCAGCAGCCCGGGGACAGGGGGCGGGGAGACCCAGTACTTC.

The chain couples TRBV6-1 to TRBJ1-2; the D gene is possibly TRBD1 (5 bases). The CDR3 is made up of 15 amino acids. CDR1 and CDR2 from the germline V gene are MNHNS and SASEGT. The ends were cut back, 1 base at V and 3 bases at J, with 12 bases in the middle. DNA of the CDR3: TGTGCCAGCAGTGAAGAGTCCCAGGGTCACTATGGCTACACCTTC. Translation: CASSEESQGHYGYTF.

The chain employs TRBV2 and TRBJ1-5; a possible D gene is TRBD1 (6 bases). CDR1 and CDR2 from the germline V gene are SNHLY and FYNNEI. The germline V and J ends were trimmed by 7 bases and 3 bases, with 16 bases remaining between them. The CDR3 runs to 15 residues. CDR3 loop: CASTLQGGDNQPQHF. The CDR3, as DNA: TGTGCCAGCACACTGCAAGGGGGTGACAATCAGCCCCAGCATTTT.

This clone occurred a few times. The gene calls are TRBV5-5 and TRBJ1-5; D is unclear. Germline V lookup: CDR1 SGHKS, CDR2 YYEKEE (reference sequence). The CDR3 contains 15 residues. V lost 0 bases and J lost 3, with 10 bases in between. CDR3 region: CASSLEWAYNQPQHF. CDR3 DNA sequence: TGTGCCAGCAGCTTGGAATGGGCGTACAATCAGCCCCAGCATTTT.

This clone has a handful of counts. This rearrangement joins TRBV6-5 to TRBJ1-4; 9 bases line up with TRBD1. CDR1 is MNHEY and CDR2 is SVGAGI in the germline V gene. Trimming at V came to 6 bases and at J to 6 bases, leaving 5 bases not matched to a gene. CDR3 length: 14 amino acids. CDR3 loop: CASSQQGADEKLFF. CDR3 in DNA: TGTGCCAGCAGCCAACAGGGGGCGGATGAAAAACTGTTTTTT.